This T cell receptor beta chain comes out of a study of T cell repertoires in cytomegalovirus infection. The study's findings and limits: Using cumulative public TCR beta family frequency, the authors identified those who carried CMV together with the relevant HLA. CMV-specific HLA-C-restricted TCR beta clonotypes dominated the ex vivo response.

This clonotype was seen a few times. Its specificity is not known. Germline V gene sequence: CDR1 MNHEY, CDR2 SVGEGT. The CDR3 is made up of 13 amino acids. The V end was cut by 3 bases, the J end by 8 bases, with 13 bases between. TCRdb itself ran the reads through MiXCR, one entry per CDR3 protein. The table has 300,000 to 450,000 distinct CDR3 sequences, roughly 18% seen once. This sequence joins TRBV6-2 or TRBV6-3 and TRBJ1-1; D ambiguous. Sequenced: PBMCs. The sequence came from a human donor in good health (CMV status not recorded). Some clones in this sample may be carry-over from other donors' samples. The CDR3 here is CASSYEAPTEAFF. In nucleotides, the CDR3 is TGTGCCAGCAGTTATGAGGCGCCGACCGAAGCTTTCTTT.